This TCR beta chain appears in the sequencing data of a study of OX40 agonist ivuxolimab in advanced cancers. Describing the broader study: The costimulatory receptor OX40 (CD134) was targeted by ivuxolimab, a fully human IgG2 agonistic monoclonal antibody. Intravenous ivuxolimab was administered to patients every 2 weeks at six dose levels: 0.01, 0.1, 0.3, 1.5, 3 and 10 mg/kg. Of the approximately 50 dose-escalation patients, hepatocellular carcinoma was present in approximately 20, melanoma in roughly 15, renal cell carcinoma in 9 and head and neck cancer in 9. A male proportion of about 79% and a mean age of approximately 62 years, ranging from about 20 to 79, were recorded for the dose-escalation cohort. Patients were allowed to have had prior anti-PD-1, anti-PD-L1 or anti-CTLA-4 therapy, and 40% of the dose-escalation patients had been treated with checkpoint inhibitors. Partial responses were achieved by three dose-escalation patients, of whom one had hepatocellular carcinoma and two had cutaneous melanoma. Peripheral TCRbeta sequencing aimed to test whether ivuxolimab altered TCR sequence diversity and caused clonal T-cell expansion. The paper covers the monotherapy dose-escalation part of the phase I ivuxolimab trial, which included N of about 50 patients. Overall results and qualifications from the work: After ivuxolimab, CD8+ T cells had more expanded clones than CD4+ T cells on average. Which antigens the clonally expanded peripheral T cells were specific for was not determined. Partial responders in the 0.1-3.0 mg/kg groups had among the lowest normalized peripheral clonal expansion, especially among CD8+ T cells. At doses of 0.1 to 3.0 mg/kg, clonal expansion of both CD4+ and CD8+ blood T cells was observed from baseline to week 6. Low levels of normalized T-cell clonal expansion were also seen in some patients who did not respond.

Patients with a history of autoimmune disease or receiving systemic immunosuppression were excluded from the trial. Peripheral blood for TCR sequencing was collected from all dose cohorts at baseline, on cycle 4 day 1, and on cycle 7 day 1. Samples came from an open-label, multicenter, first-in-human phase I dose-escalation trial of ivuxolimab. Adults with locally advanced or metastatic melanoma, renal cell carcinoma, hepatocellular carcinoma or head and neck squamous cell carcinoma were enrolled in the trial. Before TCR sequencing, CD4+ T cells and CD8+ T cells from peripheral blood were sorted into separate populations. About this clone: This receptor's antigen is unknown. No base-level quality is on record; no much larger clone is a single base apart.

Trimming removed 5 bases from V and 11 bases from J, leaving 19 bases between the germline ends. From cysteine to phenylalanine, the CDR3 is 14 amino acids long. CDR3 DNA is the only sequence kept; it has 42 bases, read in frame from the first base. CDR1 and CDR2 were assigned from the germline V gene as SNHLY and FYNNEI. For sequencing of the TCRbeta CDR3 region, genomic DNA was extracted from the sorted cells. The immunoSEQ Assay was used for sequencing of TCRbeta CDR3 regions. TCRdb limited this immuneACCESS table to in-frame rearrangements with V and J called. A share of clones is missing; checked studies link under half to unresolved V genes, and the rest is unexplained. This sample comprises about 84,000 clones, about 80% of them detected only once. 2.5% to 3% of the sample is in the top ten clones.

This sample comprised CD4+ or CD8+ T cells sorted from blood, obtained in a trial of the OX40 agonist ivuxolimab. This receptor was identified in an adult with an advanced solid tumor such as melanoma, head and neck, liver or kidney cancer. Rearrangement joined TRBV2 to TRBJ1-5, with the D gene too uncertain to name. The CDR3 protein is CASSPDSAQSAQHF. The DNA is TGTGCCAGCAGTCCTGACTCCGCTCAATCAGCCCAGCATTTT.